The rows below give T cell receptor beta chains drawn from one sample of a study of cytomegalovirus exposure and HLA in healthy donors. Using immunoSEQ multiplex PCR, the repertoire was profiled, and TCRdb retains in-frame clones only, with some absent. The table lists just over 200,000 clones, with 0.95% to 1.3% in the top ten. The material sequenced was PBMCs. These receptors came from a girl aged 2 to 9 in good health and CMV-seropositive. Both conserved end residues are part of each CDR3. A D gene is named only where the DNA matches it firmly.

>TRBV14|NA|TRBJ1-5
CASSQLAGQPQHF
TGTGCCAGCAGCCAGCTCGCAGGTCAGCCCCAGCATTTT
>TRBV4-2|NA|TRBJ2-2
CASSHLVNTGELFF
TGTGCCAGCAGCCATTTAGTGAACACCGGGGAGCTGTTTTTT
>TRBV18|TRBD2|TRBJ2-1
CASSPPGTMQNEQFF
TGTGCCAGCTCACCACCGGGGACTATGCAAAATGAGCAGTTCTTC
>TRBV11-2|NA|TRBJ1-2
CASSLQGGYGYTF
TGTGCCAGCAGCTTACAAGGGGGCTATGGCTACACCTTC
>TRBV11-3|NA|TRBJ2-1
CASSATSLVTYYNEQFF
TGTGCCAGCAGCGCCACCTCCCTAGTCACCTACTACAATGAGCAGTTCTTC
>TRBV5-4|NA|TRBJ2-1
CASSLYNEQFF
TGTGCCAGCAGCCTGTACAATGAGCAGTTCTTC
>TRBV2|NA|TRBJ1-5
CASSNTLSNQPQHF
TGTGCCAGCAGCAACACGCTTAGCAATCAGCCCCAGCATTTT
>TRBV27|NA|TRBJ1-2
CASSPGGGSLNYGYTF
TGTGCCAGCAGCCCTGGGGGGGGAAGTCTTAACTATGGCTACACCTTC
>TRBV7-9|NA|TRBJ2-2
CASSLGTQHTNTGELFF
TGTGCCAGCAGCTTGGGGACTCAACATACGAACACCGGGGAGCTGTTTTTT
>TRBV28|TRBD1|TRBJ2-7
CASRLSGTVTYEQYF
TGTGCCAGCAGGCTAAGTGGGACAGTCACCTACGAGCAGTACTTC
>TRBV11-2|NA|TRBJ2-7
CASSLDRVAGYEQYF
TGTGCCAGCAGCTTAGATCGTGTAGCTGGCTACGAGCAGTACTTC
>TRBV16|NA|TRBJ1-1
CASSQSYTLKNTEAFF
TGTGCCAGCAGCCAATCTTATACCCTAAAAAACACTGAAGCTTTCTTT
>TRBV5-1|TRBD2|TRBJ2-1
CASSLVRGREYNEQFF
TGCGCCAGCAGCTTGGTGCGCGGGAGGGAATACAATGAGCAGTTCTTC
>TRBV28|TRBD1|TRBJ1-1
CASSPFAHLTGVEDTEAFF
TGTGCCAGCAGTCCGTTCGCCCATCTCACAGGGGTGGAGGACACTGAAGCTTTCTTT
>TRBV27|TRBD1|TRBJ1-6
CASSSADRGSSPLHF
TGTGCCAGCAGTTCAGCCGACAGGGGTAGTTCACCCCTCCACTTT
>TRBV4-1|NA|TRBJ2-3
CASSLRGSPFSDTQYF
TGCGCCAGCAGCCTCCGAGGGAGCCCCTTTTCAGATACGCAGTATTTT
>TRBV5-1|NA|TRBJ1-4
CASSLEGGRNEKLFF
TGCGCCAGCAGCTTGGAGGGAGGGCGAAATGAAAAACTGTTTTTT
>TRBV7-9|NA|TRBJ1-5
CASSLASGPQHF
TGTGCCAGCAGCTTAGCCTCGGGGCCCCAGCATTTT
>TRBV19|TRBD2|TRBJ2-2
CASSQSGSPNTGELFF
TGTGCCAGTAGCCAAAGCGGGAGTCCCAACACCGGGGAGCTGTTTTTT
>TRBV29-1|NA|TRBJ2-1
CSVGSQGGSYNEQFF
TGCAGCGTGGGATCCCAGGGTGGCTCCTACAATGAGCAGTTCTTC
>TRBV11-2|TRBD1|TRBJ2-7
CASSFGTGFPYEQYF
TGTGCCAGCAGCTTTGGGACAGGGTTCCCCTACGAGCAGTACTTC
>TRBV7-9|TRBD1|TRBJ1-5
CASSRGTGEEQPQHF
TGTGCCAGCAGCCGAGGGACAGGGGAAGAACAGCCCCAGCATTTT
>TRBV27|TRBD2|TRBJ2-3
CASSLGLAVDTQYF
TGTGCCAGCAGTTTAGGGCTAGCGGTAGATACGCAGTATTTT
>TRBV28|TRBD2|TRBJ2-5
CASRAGLAGAQYF
TGTGCCAGCAGGGCGGGACTAGCCGGGGCCCAGTACTTC